The 25 T cell receptor beta chains below were found in one sample sequenced in a study of blood T cell repertoires in COVID-19. TCRdb's copy holds only in-frame clones and misses some; the assay was immunoSEQ multiplex PCR. The data contain tens of thousands of clones, about 90% of them singletons. The source material was peripheral blood. The receptors were sampled from a man in his fifties or sixties with acute or convalescent COVID-19.

The rearrangement joins TRBV6-6 to TRBJ1-2; no clear D gene. Germline V gene lookup returns CDR1 MNHNY and CDR2 SVGAGI (reference sequence). Trimming stripped 6 bases from V and 4 bases from J, with 12 bases between. This CDR3 region has 13 residues. CDR3 sequence reads: CASSSVAIYGYTF. Written as DNA, the CDR3 is TGTGCCAGCAGCTCCGTGGCAATCTATGGCTACACCTTC.

J is TRBJ1-2 and V is TRBV27; D is undetermined. The CDR3 contains 15 residues. Between the trimmed V and J ends, which lost 0 bases and 2 bases, there was a span of 10 bases. Germline-derived CDR1 and CDR2 are MNHEY and SMNVEV (reference sequence). CDR3 DNA: TGTGCCAGCAGTTTATCCGGTGGACTAAACTATGGCTACACCTTC. Its protein is CASSLSGGLNYGYTF.

This chain links TRBV9 with TRBJ1-2, with D tentatively TRBD1 (6 bases). This CDR3 comprises 15 residues. Deletions cut 7 bases from V and 0 bases from J, with 16 bases between. CDR1 SGDLS and CDR2 YYNGEE come from the germline V gene. CDR3 loop: CASGRGADTNYGYTF. The CDR3 DNA reads as TGTGCCAGCGGACGGGGGGCCGATACTAACTATGGCTACACCTTC.

The rearrangement links TRBV4-3 to TRBJ2-4; TRBD2 agrees at 7 bases. This CDR3 spans 18 amino acids. Germline CDR1 and CDR2: LGHNA and YSLEER. The V segment lost 1 base and the J segment 0 bases; nucleotides outside the gene matches: 9. DNA of the CDR3: TGCGCCAGCAGCCAAGGGGCGGGGGAGGGACTAGCCAAAAACATTCAGTACTTC. The encoded protein is CASSQGAGEGLAKNIQYF.

This chain uses TRBV6-6 with TRBJ1-1; D may be TRBD1 (6 bases). This CDR3 has 14 residues. Trimming pared 4 bases from V and 1 base from J, leaving 10 bases between. Germline assignment: CDR1 MNHNY and CDR2 SVGAGI (reference sequence). The CDR3 nucleotides are TGTGCCAGCAGTTTAGGCAGGGGGAACACTGAAGCTTTCTTT. Residues: CASSLGRGNTEAFF.

The chain uses TRBV4-3 and TRBJ2-4, with a weak D call TRBD2 (5 bases). In germline, CDR1 is LGHNA, CDR2 YSLEER. This CDR3 has 11 amino acids. V gave up 4 bases and J gave up 8 bases, with 6 bases separating them. The CDR3 nucleotides are TGCGCCAGCAGCCGGGGAGACATTCAGTACTTC. This sequence encodes CASSRGDIQYF.

The DNA of the CDR3 is TGTGCCAGCAGTTTGGCGGCAGATAATCAGCCCCAGCATTTT. Translated, it gives CASSLAADNQPQHF. The rearrangement uses TRBV28 and TRBJ1-5; D remains ambiguous. Germline CDR1 reads MDHEN; CDR2 reads SYDVKM. The CDR3 covers 14 residues. Trimming shortened V by 3 bases and J by 4 bases, and 10 bases separated the two germline ends. The full variable domain, completed using reference TRBV28 and TRBJ1-5, is DVKVTQSSRYLVKRTGEKVFLECVQDMDHENMFWYRQDPGLGLRLIYFSYDVKMKEKGDIPEGYSVSREKKERFSLILESASTNQTSMYLCASSLAADNQPQHFGDGTRLSIL.

The V gene is TRBV7-6, the J gene TRBJ2-1; 8 bases agree with TRBD2. Germline CDR1 SGHVS, CDR2 FNYEAQ. CDR3 size: 16 residues. The J segment lost 6 bases and the V segment lost 1 base, leaving 8 bases of the junction unmatched. The CDR3 DNA reads as TGTGCCAGCAGCTTAGTAGGAGCGGGAGCTGGCAATGAGCAGTTCTTC. Translation gives CASSLVGAGAGNEQFF.

The CDR3 DNA is TGTGCCAGCTCACCTCCCGCGAACTATGGCTACACCTTC. Translated: CASSPPANYGYTF. This chain joins TRBV18 and TRBJ1-2; D call uncertain. Germline CDR1 is KGHSH and CDR2 is LQKENI. There are 13 residues in the CDR3. Trimming stripped 3 bases from V and 2 bases from J, with 7 bases between.

The V gene is TRBV4-2, the J gene TRBJ2-5; TRBD2 agrees at 8 bases. The V gene end was trimmed by 4 bases and the J gene end by 5 bases; junction bases not matched to a gene: 9. CDR1 and CDR2 (germline): LGHNA, YNFKEQ. The CDR3 is 15 amino acids. This CDR3 reads CASSPRAGGEETQYF. The CDR3 nucleotides read TGTGCCAGCAGCCCCCGGGCGGGGGGAGAGGAGACCCAGTACTTC.

The chain couples TRBV5-4 to TRBJ2-2, with D perhaps TRBD1 (6 bases). The V end lost 4 bases, the J end lost 0 bases, and 13 bases lay between the germline ends. This CDR3 is 16 amino acids long. Per germline, CDR1 SGHNT and CDR2 YYREEE (reference sequence). CDR3 sequence: CASSRVGGSNTGELFF. The DNA of the CDR3 is TGTGCCAGCAGCCGGGTAGGGGGATCGAACACCGGGGAGCTGTTTTTT.

There are a few counts of this clone. The chain combines TRBV4-1 with TRBJ1-3; D uncertain. V lost 0 bases and J lost 4, with 13 bases in between. The CDR3 contains 16 residues. Germline loops: CDR1 MGHRA, CDR2 YSYEKL. The CDR3 loop is CASSQDEAARGNTIYF. In DNA, the CDR3 is TGCGCCAGCAGCCAAGATGAGGCGGCACGGGGAAACACCATATATTTT.

V gene TRBV5-4 combines with J gene TRBJ2-1; D is unclear. In germline, CDR1 is SGHNT, CDR2 YYREEE (reference sequence). Trimming removed 1 base at V and 2 bases at J, with 10 bases between. The CDR3 loop spans 15 amino acids. The chain's CDR3 is CASSLSSETYNEQFF. The CDR3 nucleotides read TGTGCCAGCAGCTTGTCCAGCGAAACCTACAATGAGCAGTTCTTC.

The chain combines TRBV6-5 with TRBJ1-2; no clear D gene. The ends were cut back, 5 bases at V and 4 bases at J, with 14 bases in the middle. CDR1 and CDR2 from the germline V gene are MNHEY and SVGAGI. The CDR3 sequence is 14 residues long. The CDR3 region is CASSPRGGSYGYTF. The CDR3 DNA follows: TGTGCCAGCAGTCCTCGGGGAGGAAGCTATGGCTACACCTTC.

This clone was counted a single time. The chain joins TRBV6-2 or TRBV6-3 to TRBJ2-5; tentative D call: TRBD2 (6 bases). V dropped 6 bases and J dropped 5 bases, with 19 bases sitting between them. CDR3 length equals 15 residues. Germline CDR1 reads MNHEY; CDR2 reads SVGEGT. This CDR3 is CASSRRTLGRETQYF. The CDR3, as DNA: TGTGCCAGCAGCCGGCGGACCTTGGGGAGGGAGACCCAGTACTTC.

The chain has TRBV24-1 and TRBJ2-2; perhaps TRBD1 as D (8 bases). Germline CDR1 KGHDR, CDR2 SFDVKD. V was pared by 9 bases and J by 7 bases, with 14 bases between. The CDR3 runs to 13 residues. The CDR3 loop is CATEQGEGGELFF. The CDR3 DNA sequence: TGTGCCACCGAACAGGGGGAGGGCGGGGAGCTGTTTTTT.

The V gene is TRBV2, the J gene TRBJ1-6; 7 bases are shared with TRBD1. J gave up 8 bases and V 0 bases, and 1 base lay outside the gene matches. The CDR3 extends over 14 amino acids. Germline CDR1 SNHLY, CDR2 FYNNEI. CDR3 residues: CASSEAGTDSPLHF. The DNA of the CDR3 is TGTGCCAGCAGTGAAGCTGGGACAGATTCACCCCTCCACTTT.

The chain has TRBV19 and TRBJ2-2; TRBD2 matches at 12 bases. Trimming at V came to 3 bases and at J to 5 bases, leaving 4 bases not matched to a gene. The CDR3 loop spans 16 amino acids. Per germline, CDR1 LNHDA and CDR2 SQIVND (reference sequence). The CDR3 spells CASSIGGTSGTGELFF. The CDR3 DNA reads TGTGCCAGTAGTATCGGCGGGACTAGCGGGACCGGGGAGCTGTTTTTT.

V and J are TRBV27 and TRBJ2-7, with 13 bases identical to TRBD2. Germline V gives CDR1 MNHEY, CDR2 SMNVEV (reference sequence). Losses at the gene ends were 2 bases for V and 2 bases for J; bases not matched to a gene: 3. This CDR3 has 16 amino acids. The CDR3 DNA is TGTGCCAGCAGTTTAGTAGGACTAGCGGGGGCCTACGAGCAGTACTTC. It is translated as CASSLVGLAGAYEQYF.

This chain connects TRBV4-3 to TRBJ2-6; D unclear. Deletions cut 0 bases from V and 2 bases from J, with 5 bases between. The CDR3 runs 15 residues. Germline-derived CDR1 and CDR2 are LGHNA and YSLEER. CDR3 in DNA: TGCGCCAGCAGCCAAGACAGGACTGGGGCCAACGTCCTGACTTTC. Protein: CASSQDRTGANVLTF.

V and J are TRBV7-2 and TRBJ2-5, with TRBD1 matching 11 bases. In germline, CDR1 is SGHTA, CDR2 FQGNSA. With 5 bases clipped from V and 4 bases from J, the junction kept 6 bases outside the gene matches. The CDR3 extends over 15 amino acids. CDR3 region: CASSPDRGRGETQYF. CDR3 sequence (DNA): TGTGCCAGCAGCCCGGACAGGGGGCGAGGAGAGACCCAGTACTTC.

The chain links TRBV19 to TRBJ2-7; D is possibly TRBD2 (5 bases). The CDR3 sequence is 14 residues long. Germline CDR1 is LNHDA and CDR2 is SQIVND (reference sequence). Trimming pared 3 bases from V and 3 bases from J, leaving 12 bases between. The CDR3 here is CASSIRDGLYEQYF. CDR3 DNA: TGTGCCAGTAGTATTCGTGACGGACTCTACGAGCAGTACTTC.

Written as DNA, the CDR3 is TGTGCCAGCAGTTCTCGGGACAGGGGGACAGATACGCAGTATTTT. Protein: CASSSRDRGTDTQYF. The V gene is TRBV6-5, the J gene TRBJ2-3; 11 bases fit TRBD1. Per germline, CDR1 MNHEY and CDR2 SVGAGI. The CDR3 runs to 15 residues. V dropped 4 bases and J dropped 3; count of bases not matched to a gene: 3.

The chain carries TRBV5-8 and TRBJ1-5, with TRBD1 matching 9 bases. This CDR3 has 16 amino acids. J gave up 0 bases and V 4 bases, and 5 bases lay outside the gene matches. Germline V gene lookup returns CDR1 SGHTS and CDR2 YDEGEE. The CDR3 protein is CASSLTGGNSNQPQHF. The CDR3 DNA reads TGTGCCAGCAGCCTGACAGGGGGAAATAGCAATCAGCCCCAGCATTTT.

The chain joins TRBV28 to TRBJ2-3; 7 positions match TRBD2. CDR1 and CDR2 from the germline V gene are MDHEN and SYDVKM. Trimming removed 7 bases from V and 3 bases from J; junction bases left unmatched: 4. The CDR3 is 13 amino acids. The CDR3 DNA is TGTGCCAGCACCTTGGGGGGGACAGATACGCAGTATTTT. It codes for CASTLGGTDTQYF.